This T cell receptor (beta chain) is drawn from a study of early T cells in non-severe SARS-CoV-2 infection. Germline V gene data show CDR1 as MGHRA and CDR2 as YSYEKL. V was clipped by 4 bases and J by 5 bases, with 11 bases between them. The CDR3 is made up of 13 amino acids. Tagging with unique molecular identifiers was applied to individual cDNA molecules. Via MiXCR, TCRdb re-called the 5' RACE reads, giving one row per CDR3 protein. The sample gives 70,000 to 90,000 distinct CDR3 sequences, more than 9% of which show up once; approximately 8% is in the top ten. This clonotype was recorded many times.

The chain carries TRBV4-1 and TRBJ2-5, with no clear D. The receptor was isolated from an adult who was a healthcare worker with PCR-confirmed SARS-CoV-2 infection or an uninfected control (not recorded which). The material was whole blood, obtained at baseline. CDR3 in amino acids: CASSRGGVETQYF. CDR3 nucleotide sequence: TGCGCCAGCAGCCGAGGTGGCGTGGAGACCCAGTACTTC.